The 24 T cell receptor beta chains in this list originate from one sample, sequenced in a study of blood T cell repertoires in COVID-19 (dated by TCRdb to between 2020 and 2021). Library creation used the immunoSEQ multiplex PCR assay. TCRdb re-hosts the immuneACCESS table, in-frame sequences only. Its copies lack some clones; in the studies checked, an unresolved V gene accounts for under half of them, and the cause for the rest is not known. The sample includes some 300,000 clones, with just under 90% observed a single time. Of the sample, approximately 1.8% is held by the ten largest clones. What was sequenced was peripheral blood. The receptors were sampled from a woman younger than 45 with COVID-19, enrolled during active disease.

This chain links TRBV7-3 with TRBJ1-2; a possible D gene is TRBD1 (5 bases). This CDR3 has 14 residues. Looked up from germline, CDR1 is SGHTA and CDR2 is FQGTGA. V was cut by 0 bases and J by 3 bases, with 8 bases left in between. The DNA for the CDR3 is TGTGCCAGCAGCTTAACCAGGGATGACTATGGCTACACCTTC. Its protein is CASSLTRDDYGYTF.

This chain links TRBV28 with TRBJ1-1; a possible D gene is TRBD1 (6 bases). The V and J ends lost 6 bases and 5 bases respectively, with 13 bases between them. CDR1 is MDHEN and CDR2 is SYDVKM in the germline V gene. This CDR3 has 13 amino acids. The CDR3 nucleotides are TGTGCCAGCAGAGGGGGTGGCGGTACTGAAGCTTTCTTT. Its translation is CASRGGGGTEAFF.

The CDR3 spells CAWLGSGTEAFF. In nucleotides, the CDR3 is TGTGCCTGGCTTGGGTCCGGGACAGAAGCTTTCTTT. The rearrangement links TRBV30 to TRBJ1-1; TRBD1 is a possible D gene (6 bases). The CDR3 sequence is 12 residues long. Germline assignment: CDR1 GTSNPN and CDR2 SVGIG (reference sequence). Trimming took off 5 bases at V and 8 bases at J, with 15 bases between the two ends.

The chain links TRBV2 to TRBJ1-5; D possibly corresponds to TRBD1 (5 bases). Germline V gene lookup returns CDR1 SNHLY and CDR2 FYNNEI. The germline V and J ends were trimmed by 5 bases and 7 bases, with 12 bases remaining between them. This CDR3 comprises 13 residues. In nucleotides, the CDR3 is TGTGCCAGCAGTACGGAGGGGAACCAGCCCCAGCATTTT. Its translation is CASSTEGNQPQHF.

This rearrangement joins TRBV20-1 to TRBJ1-2; D possibly corresponds to TRBD1 (5 bases). Trimming shortened V by 6 bases and J by 8 bases, and 13 bases separated the two germline ends. This CDR3 region has 11 residues. CDR1 is DFQATT, CDR2 SNEGSKA, per germline (reference sequence). The CDR3 sequence is CSATQGGGYTF. Here the CDR3 DNA reads TGCAGTGCCACCCAGGGAGGAGGCTACACCTTC.

J is TRBJ1-2 and V is TRBV5-4; D remains unclear. The germline V gene has CDR1 SGHNT and CDR2 YYREEE (reference sequence). The CDR3 has 16 residues. V was clipped by 0 bases and J by 2 bases, with 14 bases between them. As DNA, the CDR3 is TGTGCCAGCAGCTTGGCCAAACTACCGGGAAACTATGGCTACACCTTC. Encoded protein: CASSLAKLPGNYGYTF.

The V call is TRBV7-6, the J call TRBJ1-1; unclear D gene. CDR1 is SGHVS, CDR2 FNYEAQ, per germline. This CDR3 has 15 amino acids. V lost 5 bases and J 0 bases, leaving 13 bases between the germline ends. For the CDR3, the DNA is TGTGCCAGCAGCCCAACGACGGGAATGAACACTGAAGCTTTCTTT. It translates to CASSPTTGMNTEAFF. Variable domain in full (rest from reference TRBV7-6 and TRBJ1-1): GAGVSQSPRYKVTKRGQDVALRCDPISGHVSLYWYRQALGQGPEFLTYFNYEAQQDKSGLPNDRFSAERPEGSISTLTIQRTEQRDSAMYRCASSPTTGMNTEAFFGQGTRLTVV.

The chain combines TRBV7-2 with TRBJ2-1; D may be TRBD1 (5 bases). Trimming removed 1 base at V and 9 bases at J, with 10 bases between. The CDR3 totals 13 residues. CDR1 and CDR2 (germline): SGHTA, FQGNSA. CDR3 loop: CASSLGGIAEQFF. As DNA, the CDR3 is TGTGCCAGCAGCTTAGGGGGCATTGCTGAGCAGTTCTTC.

This chain connects TRBV6-5 to TRBJ1-2; D is perhaps TRBD1 (6 bases). CDR3 length: 13 amino acids. Trimming removed 5 bases from V and 1 base from J, with 8 bases in between. Germline V gene data show CDR1 as MNHEY and CDR2 as SVGAGI. CDR3 loop: CASSTGLNYGYTF. For the CDR3, the DNA is TGTGCCAGCAGTACAGGGCTTAACTATGGCTACACCTTC.

The V gene is TRBV4-1, the J gene TRBJ2-7; 7 positions agree with TRBD1. The CDR3 contains 14 residues. The ends lost 5 bases at V and 6 bases at J; junction bases unmatched: 10. Germline CDR1 and CDR2: MGHRA and YSYEKL. The CDR3 loop reads CASSIGQVSLEQYF. The DNA for the CDR3 is TGCGCCAGCAGCATCGGACAGGTTTCCCTCGAGCAGTACTTC.

CDR3 in amino acids: CASSLVRGGQPQHF. In DNA, the CDR3 is TGTGCCAGTAGTCTGGTCAGGGGAGGGCAGCCCCAGCATTTT. The chain joins TRBV19 to TRBJ1-5; tentative D call: TRBD1 (6 bases). This CDR3 spans 14 amino acids. With 5 bases removed from V and 7 bases from J, the gap between germline ends came to 15 bases. Germline lookup yields CDR1 LNHDA and CDR2 SQIVND (reference sequence).

The V call is TRBV4-3, the J call TRBJ2-2; 11 bases fit TRBD2. CDR1 is LGHNA and CDR2 is YSLEER in the germline V gene. The CDR3 covers 16 residues. J gave up 6 bases and V 4 bases, and 7 bases lay outside the gene matches. The chain's CDR3 is CASSPENSGGAGELFF. As DNA, the CDR3 is TGCGCCAGCAGCCCTGAGAATAGCGGGGGGGCCGGGGAGCTGTTTTTT.

The chain couples TRBV1 to TRBJ1-5. TRBV1 is noted as a pseudogene. The CDR3 is 18 amino acids. The DNA for the CDR3 is TGCACCAGCAGCCAAGATTTGGGAGGGGTTACTAGCAATCAGCCCCAGCATTTT. It specifies CTSSQDLGGVTSNQPQHF.

As concerns this clone: Other DNA variants within this sample encode the same CDR3. The chain combines TRBV15 with TRBJ2-5; 10 bases line up with TRBD1. V was clipped by 3 bases and J by 5 bases; unmatched bases: 3. There are 14 residues in the CDR3. Germline V lookup: CDR1 LNHNV, CDR2 YYDKDF (reference sequence). CDR3 sequence: CATSRTGGRETQYF. In DNA, the CDR3 is TGTGCCACCAGCAGGACAGGGGGCCGGGAGACCCAGTACTTC.

This rearrangement joins TRBV28 to TRBJ1-6; tentatively, D is TRBD1 (5 bases). This CDR3 has 13 amino acids. V lost 7 bases, J lost 7 bases, and 11 bases lay in between. Germline CDR1 is MDHEN and CDR2 is SYDVKM. DNA for the CDR3: TGTGCCAGCAAGACAGAGATGAATTCACCCCTCCACTTT. Translated, it gives CASKTEMNSPLHF. Using reference TRBV28 and TRBJ1-6 for the parts outside the CDR3, the full variable domain is DVKVTQSSRYLVKRTGEKVFLECVQDMDHENMFWYRQDPGLGLRLIYFSYDVKMKEKGDIPEGYSVSREKKERFSLILESASTNQTSMYLCASKTEMNSPLHFGNGTRLTVT.

The V gene is TRBV5-5, the J gene TRBJ2-3; the match to TRBD2 covers 10 bases. Looked up from germline, CDR1 is SGHKS and CDR2 is YYEKEE (reference sequence). The ends lost 2 bases at V and 4 bases at J; junction bases unmatched: 4. This CDR3 is built from 15 residues. The DNA for the CDR3 is TGTGCCAGCAGCTTTTTGCTAGCGGGGGCAGATACGCAGTATTTT. The encoded protein is CASSFLLAGADTQYF. Full variable domain (rest looked up from reference TRBV5-5 and TRBJ2-3): DAGVTQSPTHLIKTRGQQVTLRCSPISGHKSVSWYQQVLGQGPQFIFQYYEKEERGRGNFPDRFSARQFPNYSSELNVNALLLGDSALYLCASSFLLAGADTQYFGPGTRLTVL.

The chain links TRBV7-6 to TRBJ2-3; 9 bases are a match to TRBD1. Germline CDR1 and CDR2: SGHVS and FNYEAQ. CDR3 length: 14 residues. Losses at the gene ends were 5 bases for V and 14 bases for J; bases not matched to a gene: 14. The CDR3 DNA reads as TGTGCCAGCAGCCCTCCCGAAACAGGGGGCGAAAGGTATTTT. This sequence encodes CASSPPETGGERYF.

The chain joins TRBV9 to TRBJ1-2; 8 nucleotides align to TRBD1. The ends lost 4 bases at V and 7 bases at J; junction bases unmatched: 6. The CDR3 sequence is 13 residues long. Germline V gives CDR1 SGDLS, CDR2 YYNGEE. DNA for the CDR3: TGTGCCAGCAGCTCAGGACAGGGATTTGGCTACACCTTC. Translation: CASSSGQGFGYTF.

The chain recombines TRBV10-2 with TRBJ1-4, with D possibly being TRBD1 (6 bases). The CDR3 sequence is 15 residues long. Trimming pared 6 bases from V and 3 bases from J, leaving 14 bases between. CDR1 is WSHSY, CDR2 SAAADI, per germline. The DNA of the CDR3 is TGCGCCAGCAGAGGTTCGTGGACAGCTAATGAAAAACTGTTTTTT. This codes for CASRGSWTANEKLFF.

This clone was picked up one time. This rearrangement joins TRBV6-5 to TRBJ1-5; D is possibly TRBD1 (5 bases). The CDR3 is 12 residues long. V lost 5 bases to trimming and J lost 9 bases, with 11 bases between them. The V gene's germline CDR1 is MNHEY and CDR2 SVGAGI. The CDR3 bases are TGTGCCAGCAGTACCGGGGGTTTGCCCCAGCATTTT. It specifies CASSTGGLPQHF.

This chain joins TRBV19 and TRBJ1-4; D is unresolved. CDR1 is LNHDA and CDR2 is SQIVND in the germline V gene (reference sequence). The CDR3 length is 16 residues. V was clipped by 8 bases and J by 5 bases, with 21 bases between them. The CDR3, as DNA: TGTGCCAGTGCTTTAGGGTCAGCGGTACCCAATGAAAAACTGTTTTTT. This encodes CASALGSAVPNEKLFF.

The rearrangement links TRBV13 to TRBJ2-7, with 15 bases aligning to TRBD2. The CDR3 covers 15 residues. Trimming cost V 4 bases and J 2 bases; bases outside gene matches: 0. Germline loops: CDR1 PRHDT, CDR2 FYEKMQ (reference sequence). The CDR3 DNA reads as TGTGCCAGCAGCTGGACTAGCGGGGGGGCCTACGAGCAGTACTTC. This encodes CASSWTSGGAYEQYF.

This chain connects TRBV5-4 to TRBJ2-5, with D perhaps matching TRBD2 (7 bases). Looked up from germline, CDR1 is SGHNT and CDR2 is YYREEE (reference sequence). V shed 0 bases and J shed 4 bases, with 16 bases lying between them. The CDR3 runs to 16 residues. CDR3 in DNA: TGTGCCAGCAGCTTGGATAGGGCAGGGGAGGGAGAGACCCAGTACTTC. Translating gives CASSLDRAGEGETQYF.

Written as DNA, the CDR3 is TGTGCCAGCTCACCACGACAGCGGGAAGATCAGCCCCAGCATTTT. It specifies CASSPRQREDQPQHF. J is TRBJ1-5 and V is TRBV18, with TRBD1 as a possible D gene (5 bases). Trimming took off 1 base at V and 5 bases at J, with 12 bases between the two ends. CDR3 length: 15 residues. CDR1 KGHSH and CDR2 LQKENI come from the germline V gene.